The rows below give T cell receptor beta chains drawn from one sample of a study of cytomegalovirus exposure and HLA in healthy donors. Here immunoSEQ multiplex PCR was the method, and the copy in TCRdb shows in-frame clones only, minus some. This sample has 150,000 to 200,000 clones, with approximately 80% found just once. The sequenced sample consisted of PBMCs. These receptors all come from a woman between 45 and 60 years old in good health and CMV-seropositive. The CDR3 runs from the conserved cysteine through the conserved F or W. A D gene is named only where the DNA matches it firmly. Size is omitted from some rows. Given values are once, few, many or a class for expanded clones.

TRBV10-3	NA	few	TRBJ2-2	CAINGAPLGELFF	TGTGCCATCAATGGGGCACCCCTCGGGGAGCTGTTTTTT
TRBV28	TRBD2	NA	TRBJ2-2	CASTGGWTGELFF	TGTGCCAGCACGGGGGGATGGACCGGGGAGCTGTTTTTT
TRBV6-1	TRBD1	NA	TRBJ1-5	CASTARQGYQPQHF	TGTGCCAGCACCGCCCGACAGGGGTATCAGCCCCAGCATTTT
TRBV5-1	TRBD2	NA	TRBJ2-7	CASSPASVMGTNEQYF	TGCGCCAGCAGCCCTGCGTCCGTAATGGGGACTAACGAGCAGTACTTC
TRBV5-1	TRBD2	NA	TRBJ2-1	CASSQLAGGLGEQFF	TGCGCCAGCAGCCAACTAGCGGGGGGGCTTGGTGAGCAGTTCTTC
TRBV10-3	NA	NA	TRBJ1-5	CAISEAGEPQHF	TGTGCCATCAGTGAGGCCGGGGAGCCCCAGCATTTT
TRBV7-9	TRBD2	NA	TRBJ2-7	CASSFTSGSYEQYF	TGTGCCAGCAGCTTTACTAGCGGGAGCTACGAGCAGTACTTC
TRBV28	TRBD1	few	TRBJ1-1	CASSLRDSFNTEAFF	TGTGCCAGCAGTTTGAGGGACAGCTTTAACACTGAAGCTTTCTTT
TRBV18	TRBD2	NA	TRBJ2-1	CASSPGLAGYNEQFF	TGTGCCAGCTCACCGGGGCTAGCGGGATACAATGAGCAGTTCTTC
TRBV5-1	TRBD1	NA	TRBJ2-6	CVSSQSGTGQYSGANVLTF	TGCGTCAGCAGCCAATCCGGGACAGGGCAATACTCTGGGGCCAACGTCCTGACTTTC
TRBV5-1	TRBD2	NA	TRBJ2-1	CASSLATLRTSGGVWDEQFF	TGCGCCAGCAGCCTTGCTACCCTTAGGACTAGCGGGGGGGTTTGGGATGAGCAGTTCTTC
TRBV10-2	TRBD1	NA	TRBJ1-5	CASRAKTGSNQPQHF	TGCGCCAGCAGGGCCAAGACAGGGAGCAATCAGCCCCAGCATTTT
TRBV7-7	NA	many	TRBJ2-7	CASSPQEGNEQYF	TGTGCTAGCAGCCCCCAGGAGGGCAACGAGCAGTACTTC
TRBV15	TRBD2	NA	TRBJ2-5	CATSRDRASGQETQYF	TGTGCCACCAGCAGAGATCGGGCTAGCGGACAAGAGACCCAGTACTTC
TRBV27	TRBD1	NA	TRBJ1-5	CASTLFDRGAQQPQHF	TGTGCCAGCACCTTATTCGACAGGGGGGCTCAACAGCCCCAGCATTTT
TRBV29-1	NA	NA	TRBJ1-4	CSVEDGAGAHANEKLFF	TGCAGCGTTGAAGATGGGGCAGGGGCCCACGCGAATGAAAAACTGTTTTTT
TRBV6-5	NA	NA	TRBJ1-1	CASRFTGNMNTEAFF	TGTGCCAGCAGGTTCACAGGGAATATGAACACTGAAGCTTTCTTT
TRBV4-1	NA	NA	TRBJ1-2	CASSQDLVDIPNYGYTF	TGCGCCAGCAGCCAAGATCTGGTGGACATACCTAACTATGGCTACACCTTC
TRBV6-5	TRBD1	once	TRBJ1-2	CASSSPGTGSGYTF	TGTGCCAGCAGTTCTCCCGGGACAGGAAGTGGCTACACCTTC
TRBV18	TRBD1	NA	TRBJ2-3	CASSPGTGTTDTQYF	TGTGCCAGCTCACCCGGGACAGGGACCACAGATACGCAGTATTTT
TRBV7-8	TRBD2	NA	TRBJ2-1	CASSSSSGGNYNEQFF	TGTGCCAGCAGCTCATCTAGCGGGGGGAATTACAATGAGCAGTTCTTC
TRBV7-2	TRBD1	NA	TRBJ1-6	CASSLKQGSLYNSPLHF	TGTGCCAGCAGCCTAAAACAGGGGTCTCTTTATAATTCACCCCTCCACTTT
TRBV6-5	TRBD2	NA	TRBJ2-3	CASSSAGISTDTQYF	TGTGCCAGCAGTTCAGCGGGGATTTCAACAGATACGCAGTATTTT
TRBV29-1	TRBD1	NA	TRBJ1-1	CSVGTGSNTEAFF	TGCAGCGTTGGGACAGGGTCGAACACCGAAGCTTTCTTT
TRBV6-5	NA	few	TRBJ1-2	CASSYGGSTNYGYTF	TGTGCCAGCAGTTACGGGGGCTCAACTAACTATGGCTACACCTTC
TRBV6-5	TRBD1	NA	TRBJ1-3	CASSPEDRAGNTIYF	TGTGCCAGCAGTCCTGAGGACAGGGCTGGAAACACCATATATTTT
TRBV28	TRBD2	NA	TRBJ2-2	CAISASGITGELFF	TGTGCCATCTCGGCTAGCGGGATCACCGGGGAGCTGTTTTTT
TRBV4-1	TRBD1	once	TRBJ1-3	CASSEPSRDRVTHSGNTIYF	TGCGCCAGCAGCGAACCCAGCAGGGACAGGGTCACCCACTCTGGAAACACCATATATTTT
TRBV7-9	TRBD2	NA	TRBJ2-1	CAIPGLAGEVYEQFF	TGTGCCATCCCTGGACTAGCGGGAGAAGTTTATGAGCAGTTCTTC
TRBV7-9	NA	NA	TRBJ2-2	CASSPGFGNTGELFF	TGTGCCAGCAGCCCCGGGTTTGGGAACACCGGGGAGCTGTTTTTT
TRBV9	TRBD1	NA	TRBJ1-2	CASRQGSTNYGYTF	TGTGCCAGCCGACAGGGGTCGACGAACTATGGCTACACCTTC
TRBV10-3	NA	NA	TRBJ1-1	CAISDIQYSEAFF	TGTGCCATCAGTGATATTCAATACAGTGAAGCTTTCTTT
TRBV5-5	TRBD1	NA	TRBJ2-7	CASSFLGTGAYEQYF	TGTGCCAGCAGCTTCCTTGGGACAGGGGCCTACGAGCAGTACTTC
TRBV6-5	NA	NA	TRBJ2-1	CASSRENEQFF	TGTGCCAGCAGCCGGGAGAATGAGCAGTTCTTC
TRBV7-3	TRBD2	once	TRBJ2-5	CASSLGPGGGGRETQYF	TGTGCCAGCAGCTTGGGTCCGGGGGGGGGAGGTAGAGAGACCCAGTACTTC
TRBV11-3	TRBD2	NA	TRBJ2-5	CASSTSGQETQYF	TGTGCCAGCAGCACTAGCGGGCAAGAGACCCAGTACTTC
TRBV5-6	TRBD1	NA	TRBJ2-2	CASSLAQGSVGELFF	TGTGCCAGCAGCTTGGCACAGGGGTCGGTCGGGGAGCTGTTTTTT
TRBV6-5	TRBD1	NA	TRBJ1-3	CASSYSDRVVDTIYF	TGTGCCAGCAGTTACTCCGACAGGGTCGTGGACACCATATATTTT
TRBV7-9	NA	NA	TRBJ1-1	CASSETSYFTEAFF	TGTGCCAGCAGCGAGACATCTTACTTCACTGAAGCTTTCTTT
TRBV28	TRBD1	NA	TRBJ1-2	CASSLYRDSFFYGYTF	TGTGCCAGCAGTTTATACCGGGACAGCTTCTTCTATGGCTACACCTTC
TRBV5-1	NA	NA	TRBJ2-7	CASSDLENEQYF	TGCGCCAGCAGCGACTTAGAAAACGAGCAGTACTTC
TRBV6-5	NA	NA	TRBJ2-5	CASSEGTHQETQYF	TGTGCCAGCAGTGAAGGGACACACCAAGAGACCCAGTACTTC
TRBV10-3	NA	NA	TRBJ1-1	CAISESSGRNTEAFF	TGTGCCATCAGTGAGTCGAGCGGCCGGAACACTGAAGCTTTCTTT
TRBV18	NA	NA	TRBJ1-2	CASSPGHVYGYTF	TGTGCCAGCTCACCAGGACATGTCTATGGCTACACCTTC
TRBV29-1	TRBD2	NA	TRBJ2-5	CSASTSGGAGTQYF	TGCAGCGCTTCGACTAGCGGGGGGGCCGGGACCCAGTACTTC
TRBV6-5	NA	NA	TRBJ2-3	CASRGWDTDTQYF	TGTGCCAGCCGGGGATGGGACACAGATACGCAGTATTTT
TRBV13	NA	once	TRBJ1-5	CASSLAGGRGNQPQHF	TGTGCCAGCAGCTTAGCGGGGGGGCGGGGCAATCAGCCCCAGCATTTT
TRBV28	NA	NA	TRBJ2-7	CAFFKQKAAYEQYF	TGTGCTTTTTTCAAGCAGAAGGCGGCATACGAGCAGTACTTC
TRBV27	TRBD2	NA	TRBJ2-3	CASSQTIGTSGLRDTQYF	TGTGCCAGCAGCCAGACCATCGGGACTAGCGGGCTAAGAGATACGCAGTATTTT
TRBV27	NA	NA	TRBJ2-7	CASSLTGRPTHPYEQYF	TGTGCCAGCAGCCTAACAGGTCGACCCACGCACCCTTACGAGCAGTACTTC
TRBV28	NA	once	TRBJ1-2	CASSLWARGGYTF	TGTGCCAGCAGTTTATGGGCCAGGGGTGGCTACACCTTC
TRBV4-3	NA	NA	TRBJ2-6	CASSQTKHSGANVLTF	TGCGCCAGCAGCCAAACTAAACACTCTGGGGCCAACGTCCTGACTTTC
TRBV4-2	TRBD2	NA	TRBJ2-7	CASSQERRGASAEQYF	TGTGCCAGCAGCCAAGAACGGCGGGGGGCTTCGGCCGAGCAGTACTTC
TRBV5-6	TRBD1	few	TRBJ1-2	CASSLVQGLGYGYTF	TGTGCCAGCAGCTTGGTACAGGGGTTGGGCTATGGCTACACCTTC
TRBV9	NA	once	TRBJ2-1	CASSVGERGNEQFF	TGTGCCAGCAGCGTAGGAGAAAGGGGGAATGAGCAGTTCTTC
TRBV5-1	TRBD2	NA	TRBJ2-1	CASSSSWTSGEGWNNEQFF	TGCGCCAGCAGCAGCAGCTGGACTAGCGGGGAGGGATGGAACAATGAGCAGTTCTTC
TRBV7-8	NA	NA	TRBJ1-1	CASRRSLTMNTEAFF	TGTGCCAGCAGACGCTCGCTTACAATGAACACTGAAGCTTTCTTT